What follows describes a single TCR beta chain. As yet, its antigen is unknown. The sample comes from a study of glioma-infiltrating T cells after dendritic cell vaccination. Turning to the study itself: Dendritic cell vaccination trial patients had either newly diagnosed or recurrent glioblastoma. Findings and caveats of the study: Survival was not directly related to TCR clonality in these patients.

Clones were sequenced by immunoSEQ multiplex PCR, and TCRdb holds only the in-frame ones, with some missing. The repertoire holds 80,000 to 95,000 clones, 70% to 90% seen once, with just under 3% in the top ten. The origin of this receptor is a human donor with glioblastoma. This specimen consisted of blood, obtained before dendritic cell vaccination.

DNA of the CDR3: TGTGCCAGCTCCCGTGATGGGAGGAACGAGCAGTACTTC. Translation: CASSRDGRNEQYF. V and J are TRBV18 and TRBJ2-7; possibly TRBD2 for D (6 bases). Germline V CDR1 and CDR2: KGHSH, LQKENI. This CDR3 has 13 amino acids. Trimming removed 6 bases from V and 5 bases from J, with 14 bases in between.